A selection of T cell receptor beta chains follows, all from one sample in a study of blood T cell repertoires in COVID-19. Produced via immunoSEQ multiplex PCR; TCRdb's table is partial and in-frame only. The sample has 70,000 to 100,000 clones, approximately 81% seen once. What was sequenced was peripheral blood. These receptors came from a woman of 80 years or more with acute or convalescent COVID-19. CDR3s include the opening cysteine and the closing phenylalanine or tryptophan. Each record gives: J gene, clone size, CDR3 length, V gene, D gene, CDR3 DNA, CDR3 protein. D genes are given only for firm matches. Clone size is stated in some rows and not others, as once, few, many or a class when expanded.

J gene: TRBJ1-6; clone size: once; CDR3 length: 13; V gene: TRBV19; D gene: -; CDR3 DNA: TGTGCCACCGCGGGAACCTATAATTCACCCCTCCACTTT; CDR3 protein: CATAGTYNSPLHF
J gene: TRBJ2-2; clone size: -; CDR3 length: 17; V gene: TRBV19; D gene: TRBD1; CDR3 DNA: TGTGCCAGTAGTTCGCTCGACAGGGGGCTAGGCGCCGGGGAGCTGTTTTTT; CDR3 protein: CASSSLDRGLGAGELFF
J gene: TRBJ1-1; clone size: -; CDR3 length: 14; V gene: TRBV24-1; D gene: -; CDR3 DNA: TGTGCCACCAGTTCGGTGGGGGCTACGGTGGAAGCTTTCTTT; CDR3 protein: CATSSVGATVEAFF
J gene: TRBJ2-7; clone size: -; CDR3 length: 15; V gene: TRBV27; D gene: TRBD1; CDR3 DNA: TGTGCCAGCAGTTTATGGACAGGGGCTTCCTACGAGCAGTACTTC; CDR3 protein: CASSLWTGASYEQYF
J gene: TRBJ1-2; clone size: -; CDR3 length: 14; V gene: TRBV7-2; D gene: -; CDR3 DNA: TGTGCCAGCAGCGTATCCAGGGTTAACTATGGCTACACCTTC; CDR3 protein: CASSVSRVNYGYTF
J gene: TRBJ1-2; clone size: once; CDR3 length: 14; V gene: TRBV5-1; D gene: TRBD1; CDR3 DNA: TGCGCCAGCAGCTTGAGGACAGGGAGTTCGGGCTACACCTTC; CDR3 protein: CASSLRTGSSGYTF
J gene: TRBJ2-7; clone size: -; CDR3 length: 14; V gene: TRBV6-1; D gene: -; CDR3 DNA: TGTGCCAGCAGTGAATTGGTCAGGACCTACGAGCAGTACTTC; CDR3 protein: CASSELVRTYEQYF
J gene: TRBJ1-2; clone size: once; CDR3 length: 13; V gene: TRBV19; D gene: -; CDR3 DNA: TGTGCCAGTATGAGTTGGGGCGTTCTTGGCTACACCTTC; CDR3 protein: CASMSWGVLGYTF
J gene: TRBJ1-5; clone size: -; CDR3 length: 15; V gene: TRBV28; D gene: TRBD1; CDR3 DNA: TGTGCCAGCAGTACGACAGGGATTAGCAATCAGCCCCAGCATTTT; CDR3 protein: CASSTTGISNQPQHF
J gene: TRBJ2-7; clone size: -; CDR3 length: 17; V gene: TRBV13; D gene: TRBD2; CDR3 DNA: TGTGCCAGCAGCCCGGAACTCGGACTAGCGGGGGCCTACGAGCAGTACTTC; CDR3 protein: CASSPELGLAGAYEQYF
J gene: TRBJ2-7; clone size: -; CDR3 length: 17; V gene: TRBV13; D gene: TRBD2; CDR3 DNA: TGTGCCAGCAGCGGTGGGACTAGCGGGGGTTTCTTCTACGAGCAGTACTTC; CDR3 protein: CASSGGTSGGFFYEQYF
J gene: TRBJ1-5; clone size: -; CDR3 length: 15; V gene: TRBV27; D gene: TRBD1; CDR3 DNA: TGTGCCAGCAGTTCCCGGGACAGGGTATACCAGCCCCAGCATTTT; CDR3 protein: CASSSRDRVYQPQHF
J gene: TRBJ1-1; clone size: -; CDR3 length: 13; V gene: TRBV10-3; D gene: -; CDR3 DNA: TGTGCCATCAGTGCGGAGGGGCACACTGAAGCTTTCTTT; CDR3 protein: CAISAEGHTEAFF